This T cell receptor (beta chain) was obtained from a study of Ad26.COV2.S vaccination and SARS-CoV-2 variants (dated by TCRdb to 2020 to 2023). For the wider study: Vaccine-arm donors were drawn from COV1001, a multicentre, randomized, double-blind, placebo-controlled phase I-IIa trial of Ad26.COV2.S in healthy adults. TCRbeta repertoire sequencing was used to assess the specificity and breadth of SARS-CoV-2-reactive T cell receptors after Ad26.COV2.S vaccination. Investigators remained blinded to trial group allocation during experiments and outcome assessment. Trial participants were randomized into five groups of five, in which low-dose or high-dose Ad26.COV2.S was given once or twice, or placebo was given on both occasions. A total of approximately 30 samples were included in the TCR-sequenced set, comprising about 20 Ad26.COV2.S vaccine recipients, 5 placebo recipients and 8 SARS-CoV-2 convalescent individuals. Dosing of Ad26.COV2.S was intramuscular, at either 5x10^10 or 1x10^11 viral particles, delivered as one shot or as two shots spaced 56 days apart. The research as a whole found: Non-spike TCR breadth was comparable between vaccine and placebo recipients, consistent with the vaccine containing only spike. The authors noted that total T cell responses may have been underestimated by the TCR breadth and depth analyses. After vaccination, substantial breadth of spike-specific CD8+ and CD4+ T cell responses was reported. Compared with placebo recipients, Ad26.COV2.S recipients showed higher spike-specific TCR breadth (P = 0.0014). The study was not powered to compare responses between vaccine doses or regimens.

The V and J ends are trimmed by 6 bases and 1 base, leaving 12 bases between them. For CDR1 and CDR2, the germline V gene lists MNHEY and SVGAGI. From its cysteine to its phenylalanine, the CDR3 spans 15 amino acids. Only the CDR3 portion is preserved as DNA: 45 bases, with reading frame beginning at the first base. The immunoSEQ Assay was used to sequence TCRbeta CDR3 regions. After extraction, genomic DNA underwent amplification by bias-controlled multiplex PCR, followed by high-throughput sequencing. Regarding the original processing steps: To quantify the absolute abundance of each unique TCRbeta CDR3 region, sequences were collapsed and filtered. T cell fraction was estimated by normalizing TCRbeta template counts to usable DNA, which was measured by amplifying reference genes present in all nucleated cells. Repertoire TCRs were annotated as SARS-CoV-2-specific when V gene, CDR3 amino acid sequence and J gene were exactly matched to a known reactive TCR set. The reference SARS-CoV-2 TCR set came from MIRA and was filtered for enrichment in COVID-19-positive ImmuneCODE repertoires, removing public or cross-reactive TCRs. Using the MIRA antigens, annotated TCRs were further analysed by specific ORF or by position within an ORF. Breadth was defined as annotated unique rearrangements over total unique productive rearrangements; depth was the summed frequency of those rearrangements. Two-sided Wilcoxon rank-sum tests were applied when comparing TCR breadth between groups. The source is immuneACCESS, and TCRdb retained only in-frame sequences with V and J called. Part of the clones is not carried over; for the studies checked, unresolved V genes explain less than half of this, and the remainder is unexplained. The V and J calls and the clone size are those of that table, but D and trimming were determined from the DNA. The sample table holds hundreds of thousands of clones, of which roughly 87% were seen once. The ten largest account for approximately 3.6% of the sample.

Read against the paper, the sample's treatment or condition label means: about 20 received Ad26.COV2.S at low or high dose, single or two shots; about 5 received placebo; per-sample allocation not given. Repertoires of vaccine and placebo recipients were sequenced from samples taken on day 63 after the first injection. Cohort 1b enrolled about two dozen adults aged 18-55 years at a single site in Boston, USA, between 29 July and 7 August 2020. As a vaccine, Ad26.COV2.S was a replication-incompetent adenovirus type 26 vector that expressed a prefusion-stabilized SARS-CoV-2 spike protein derived from the original Wuhan strain. On this clone: What this receptor recognizes is not known. Per-base qualities were not stored, and no clone one base away is much larger.

The specimen comprised peripheral blood, sampled in a trial of Ad26.COV2.S vaccine versus placebo. This receptor was taken from a person aged 18 to 65 who received the Ad26.COV2.S COVID-19 vaccine or a placebo. This receptor chain uses TRBV6-5 and TRBJ2-2, with no confidently assigned D gene. The nucleotides read TGTGCCAGCAGCCCCGCTGGCCTGAACACCGGGGAGCTGTTTTTT. Translated, this is CASSPAGLNTGELFF.